Presented here are 22 T cell receptor beta chains from one specimen sequenced in a study of T cells in localized non-small cell lung cancer. Method: immunoSEQ multiplex PCR; TCRdb's copy keeps in-frame clones and lacks some. The sample consists of around 25,000 clones, roughly nine tenths of them appearing once. Sample: peripheral blood, taken before any cancer treatment. Receptors were obtained from a woman aged 35-70 years with stage I lung adenocarcinoma.

V is TRBV2 and J is TRBJ2-2, with 7 bases that match TRBD1. Germline V gene lookup returns CDR1 SNHLY and CDR2 FYNNEI. The CDR3 runs to 14 residues. The ends lost 6 bases at V and 4 bases at J; junction bases unmatched: 5. The CDR3 region has the DNA TGTGCCAGCAGGGACCGGACAGGCACCGGGGAGCTGTTTTTT. As protein: CASRDRTGTGELFF. Full variable domain (rest looked up from reference TRBV2 and TRBJ2-2): EPEVTQTPSHQVTQMGQEVILRCVPISNHLYFYWYRQILGQKVEFLVSFYNNEISEKSEIFDDQFSVERPDGSNFTLKIRSTKLEDSAMYFCASRDRTGTGELFFGEGSRLTVL.

The chain recombines TRBV5-1 with TRBJ2-5; 10 nucleotides match TRBD1. Trimming cost V 2 bases and J 4 bases; bases outside gene matches: 5. The CDR3 contains 15 residues. Germline CDR1 and CDR2: SGHRS and YFSETQ. CDR3 coding DNA: TGCGCCAGCAGCTTACTGACAGGGGGCACAGAGACCCAGTACTTC. It yields the protein CASSLLTGGTETQYF.

V usage is TRBV9 and J usage is TRBJ2-4, with 7 positions matching TRBD2. The CDR3 is made up of 15 amino acids. Germline loops: CDR1 SGDLS, CDR2 YYNGEE. V lost 0 bases to trimming and J lost 5 bases; unmatched junction nucleotides: 5. This CDR3 reads CASSVGGSVENIQYF. CDR3 nucleotide sequence: TGTGCCAGCAGCGTAGGCGGGAGCGTGGAAAACATTCAGTACTTC.

The chain joins TRBV4-1 to TRBJ2-1, with TRBD2 matching over 10 bases. The CDR3 contains 14 residues. J lost 5 bases, V lost 3 bases, and 1 base had no gene match. Germline V CDR1 and CDR2: MGHRA, YSYEKL. The CDR3 spells CASSQSGRDNEQFF. The DNA of the CDR3 is TGCGCCAGCAGCCAGAGCGGGAGGGACAATGAGCAGTTCTTC.

This clone came up a few times. V is TRBV28 and J is TRBJ2-7, with 7 bases identical to TRBD2. Germline values: CDR1 MDHEN, CDR2 SYDVKM. V shed 3 bases, J shed 9 bases, and the junction held 5 bases outside the gene matches. CDR3 length equals 12 residues. The CDR3, as DNA: TGTGCCAGCAGTTTGTTCGGGGGGTCGCAGTACTTC. This codes for CASSLFGGSQYF.

V usage is TRBV18 and J usage is TRBJ2-1; 11 bases map to TRBD2. CDR3 length: 17 residues. Germline-derived CDR1 and CDR2 are KGHSH and LQKENI. The V and J ends lost 3 bases and 6 bases, in that order; junction bases with no gene match: 10. CDR3 residues: CASSPPLAGGMANEQFF. CDR3 nucleotides: TGTGCCAGCTCACCTCCGCTAGCGGGAGGCATGGCCAATGAGCAGTTCTTC.

V usage is TRBV5-1 and J usage is TRBJ1-2, with a weak D call TRBD1 (6 bases). CDR1 is SGHRS and CDR2 is YFSETQ in the germline V gene. CDR3 length: 14 residues. V shed 4 bases and J shed 6 bases, with 16 bases lying between them. CDR3 sequence: CASSPTTGGNGYTF. The CDR3 region has the DNA TGCGCCAGCAGCCCGACGACAGGTGGTAATGGCTACACCTTC. The variable domain in full, completed from reference TRBV5-1 and TRBJ1-2, reads KAGVTQTPRYLIKTRGQQVTLSCSPISGHRSVSWYQQTPGQGLQFLFEYFSETQRNKGNFPGRFSGRQFSNSRSEMNVSTLELGDSALYLCASSPTTGGNGYTFGSGTRLTVV.

The genes are TRBV7-2 and TRBJ2-7; D is uncertain. Per the germline V gene, CDR1 is SGHTA and CDR2 is FQGNSA. The CDR3 is 13 amino acids. V was cut by 4 bases and J by 6 bases, with 13 bases left in between. CDR3 residues: CASSSPRLAEQYF. The DNA of the CDR3 is TGTGCCAGCAGCTCCCCACGCCTGGCCGAGCAGTACTTC.

This chain joins TRBV5-5 and TRBJ2-3; tentatively, D is TRBD1 (6 bases). V dropped 2 bases and J dropped 0 bases, with 13 bases sitting between them. Per the germline V gene, CDR1 is SGHKS and CDR2 is YYEKEE (reference sequence). The CDR3 is 16 amino acids. The CDR3, as DNA: TGTGCCAGCAGCTTACAGGGTCTGCCCAGCACAGATACGCAGTATTTT. Translated, it gives CASSLQGLPSTDTQYF.

A single count supports this clone. This chain uses TRBV6-1 with TRBJ2-2, with TRBD1 as a possible D gene (5 bases). V was trimmed by 2 bases and J by 3 bases, leaving 13 bases between them. This CDR3 contains 16 residues. Germline V gene data show CDR1 as MNHNS and CDR2 as SASEGT. In DNA, the CDR3 is TGTGCCAGCAGTGAATCGGCAGGGTACGACACCGGGGAGCTGTTTTTT. Translated, it gives CASSESAGYDTGELFF.

The chain uses TRBV7-9 and TRBJ1-1, with D unresolved. This CDR3 comprises 13 residues. Germline V lookup: CDR1 SEHNR, CDR2 FQNEAQ (reference sequence). V lost 1 base to trimming and J lost 7 bases, with 10 bases between them. CDR3 protein: CASSLGADIEAFF. The CDR3 region has the DNA TGTGCCAGCAGCTTAGGAGCAGATATTGAAGCTTTCTTT.

The chain recombines TRBV28 with TRBJ2-3; 8 bases map to TRBD1. The V segment lost 5 bases and the J segment 4 bases; nucleotides outside the gene matches: 8. The CDR3 is 15 residues long. The germline gives CDR1 MDHEN, CDR2 SYDVKM. CDR3 in amino acids: CASSPIGQGPDTQYF. CDR3 DNA sequence: TGTGCCAGCAGTCCTATAGGACAGGGTCCAGATACGCAGTATTTT.

V and J are TRBV6-1 and TRBJ1-2; D is unclear. CDR3 length equals 13 residues. CDR1 and CDR2 from the germline V gene are MNHNS and SASEGT. The V gene lost 6 bases and the J gene lost 3 bases, with 11 bases spanning the gap. CDR3 residues: CASRDGNYYGYTF. In DNA form, the CDR3 reads TGTGCCAGCAGGGACGGGAACTACTATGGCTACACCTTC.

The gene calls are TRBV28 and TRBJ1-5; no firm D call. V was shortened by 5 bases and J by 9 bases, with 17 bases between the two germline ends. Germline V lookup: CDR1 MDHEN, CDR2 SYDVKM. CDR3 length: 14 residues. The CDR3 spells CASSPYRGRGPQHF. CDR3 nucleotide sequence: TGTGCCAGCAGTCCCTACCGAGGACGAGGGCCCCAGCATTTT.

The rearrangement uses TRBV9 and TRBJ2-1; 8 bases are a match to TRBD1. Trimming took 3 bases from V and 6 from J; bases not matched to a gene: 2. Germline V gene data show CDR1 as SGDLS and CDR2 as YYNGEE. The CDR3 has 13 residues. CDR3: CASSAGQGNEQFF. The CDR3 nucleotides read TGTGCCAGCAGCGCTGGACAGGGCAATGAGCAGTTCTTC.

This clone occurred once. This rearrangement joins TRBV20-1 to TRBJ2-7; possible D gene TRBD2, 5 bases. This CDR3 comprises 11 residues. CDR1 is DFQATT and CDR2 is SNEGSKA in the germline V gene (reference sequence). The ends were cut back, 1 base at V and 4 bases at J, with 5 bases in the middle. The CDR3 region has the DNA TGCAGTGCTAGAGCGGGATACGAGCAGTACTTC. This sequence encodes CSARAGYEQYF.

The CDR3 DNA reads as TGTGCCAGCAGTTTTAGACCTAGCGGGAGGGTCGAGGAGGCCAAAAACATTCAGTACTTC. This sequence encodes CASSFRPSGRVEEAKNIQYF. The chain carries TRBV28 and TRBJ2-4; 12 nucleotides line up with TRBD2. The ends lost 3 bases at V and 1 base at J; junction bases unmatched: 13. The CDR3 is made up of 20 amino acids. Germline CDR1 and CDR2: MDHEN and SYDVKM.

This rearrangement joins TRBV28 to TRBJ1-1, with D hard to call. This CDR3 is built from 11 residues. Germline V gene lookup returns CDR1 MDHEN and CDR2 SYDVKM. V was pared by 8 bases and J by 5 bases, with 9 bases between. The CDR3 nucleotides read TGTGCCAGCCGGGAGCGTACTGAAGCTTTCTTT. Translated: CASRERTEAFF.

The rearrangement joins TRBV19 to TRBJ1-4; D unclear. The CDR3 consists of 18 residues. Germline V CDR1 and CDR2: LNHDA, SQIVND (reference sequence). V shed 3 bases and J shed 0 bases, with 17 bases lying between them. The CDR3 DNA reads as TGTGCCAGTAGTATTACTTACGGAGCCCTTGCAACTAATGAAAAACTGTTTTTT. Translation: CASSITYGALATNEKLFF.

The V call is TRBV5-6, the J call TRBJ2-4; D not certain. Trimming took off 3 bases at V and 7 bases at J, with 20 bases between the two ends. The length of the CDR3 is 16 residues. Germline assignment: CDR1 SGHDT and CDR2 YYEEEE. DNA for the CDR3: TGTGCCAGCAGCTCCCTAAAATCAGGAATTAGGAACATTCAGTACTTC. This encodes CASSSLKSGIRNIQYF. The variable domain in full, completed from reference TRBV5-6 and TRBJ2-4, reads DAGVTQSPTHLIKTRGQQVTLRCSPKSGHDTVSWYQQALGQGPQFIFQYYEEEERQRGNFPDRFSGHQFPNYSSELNVNALLLGDSALYLCASSSLKSGIRNIQYFGAGTRLSVL.

A few counts support this clone. V and J are TRBV6-6 and TRBJ2-2; TRBD1 aligns across 8 bases. CDR3 length equals 15 residues. The V gene end was trimmed by 4 bases and the J gene end by 5 bases; junction bases not matched to a gene: 6. Germline V gene lookup returns CDR1 MNHNY and CDR2 SVGAGI (reference sequence). The CDR3 region has the DNA TGTGCCAGCAGTTCCCCGAACAGGGGGACCGGGGAGCTGTTTTTT. Amino acids: CASSSPNRGTGELFF.

The CDR3 here is CASSLKRTSANEQFF. The CDR3 region has the DNA TGTGCCAGCAGCCTCAAAAGGACCTCCGCCAATGAGCAGTTCTTC. This rearrangement joins TRBV13 to TRBJ2-1, with D uncertain. Germline CDR1 reads PRHDT; CDR2 reads FYEKMQ (reference sequence). The V gene lost 5 bases and the J gene lost 6 bases, with 17 bases spanning the gap. The CDR3 is made up of 15 amino acids.